This T cell receptor beta chain was observed in a study of regulatory dendritic cells for organ transplantation. Memory T cells were CD45RO+, naive were CD45RA+, sorted by FACS. This clone appeared a single time. TCRdb's table, derived via immunoSEQ multiplex PCR, lists solely in-frame clones and lacks some. The sample includes some 29,000 clones, around 79% of them seen just once. The V gene lost 1 base and the J gene lost 7 bases, with 17 bases spanning the gap. This CDR3 has 15 amino acids. The germline CDR1 and CDR2 sequences are SGDLS and YYNGEE. This TCR was recovered from a human donor in good health. The rearrangement links TRBV9 to TRBJ1-2; D is unclear. The sample taken for sequencing was memory CD4+ T cells from blood. Subset of the sample: CD45RO+ memory T cells. CDR3: CASSVLREGGLGYTF. In DNA form, the CDR3 reads TGTGCCAGCAGCGTATTACGGGAGGGAGGTCTTGGCTACACCTTC.